The 24 T cell receptor beta chains below were found in one sample sequenced in a study of blood T cell repertoires in COVID-19. The table came from immunoSEQ multiplex PCR; TCRdb's copy has only in-frame clones and leaves some out. Of some 50,000 clones in the sample, 70% to 85% were seen once. Sequencing used peripheral blood. These receptors originate from a human donor in a cohort sampled during active COVID-19.

The chain is built from TRBV29-1 and TRBJ1-3; tentatively, D is TRBD1 (5 bases). Per the germline V gene, CDR1 is SQVTM and CDR2 is ANQGSEA. This CDR3 has 12 residues. V lost 3 bases, J lost 5 bases, and 8 bases lay in between. The CDR3 spells CSVDDRRNTIYF. The CDR3 DNA follows: TGCAGCGTTGATGACAGAAGAAACACCATATATTTT.

V and J are TRBV5-8 and TRBJ1-3; 8 positions match TRBD1. CDR3 length equals 17 residues. The germline V gene has CDR1 SGHTS and CDR2 YDEGEE. Trimming cost V 0 bases and J 2 bases; bases outside gene matches: 7. The CDR3 region is CASSLVGRGLTGNTIYF. CDR3 in DNA: TGTGCCAGCAGCTTGGTTGGCAGGGGGCTTACTGGAAACACCATATATTTT.

This clone was seen only a few times. The V and J genes are TRBV2 and TRBJ1-6; D not resolved. V was shortened by 6 bases and J by 8 bases, with 8 bases between the two germline ends. Germline V gene lookup returns CDR1 SNHLY and CDR2 FYNNEI. The length of the CDR3 is 12 residues. Here the CDR3 reads CASRRDDSPLHF. The CDR3 coding sequence is TGTGCCAGCAGGAGGGATGATTCACCCCTCCACTTT.

The chain is built from TRBV6-2 or TRBV6-3 and TRBJ2-2, with 9 bases aligning to TRBD1. Germline loops: CDR1 MNHEY, CDR2 SVGEGT. This CDR3 has 15 residues. J was trimmed by 3 bases and V by 2 bases; bases with no gene match: 1. The CDR3 sequence is CASSYGDRDTGELFF. The CDR3 DNA sequence: TGTGCCAGCAGTTACGGGGACAGGGACACCGGGGAGCTGTTTTTT.

This clone was observed a few times. The V gene is TRBV18, the J gene TRBJ2-3; 8 nucleotides agree with TRBD1. The CDR3 sequence is 13 residues long. Germline trimming cut 5 bases from V and 7 bases from J; bases unmatched to any gene: 5. The germline gives CDR1 KGHSH, CDR2 LQKENI. The CDR3, as DNA: TGTGCCAGCTCAACAGGGGGGAAGAATACGCAGTATTTT. It specifies CASSTGGKNTQYF.

The chain joins TRBV9 to TRBJ2-2; the D gene is possibly TRBD1 (5 bases). Trimming removed 0 bases from V and 3 bases from J, with 15 bases in between. This CDR3 contains 17 residues. The germline V gene encodes CDR1 SGDLS and CDR2 YYNGEE. This CDR3 is CASSVGVGLVDTGELFF. For the CDR3, the DNA is TGTGCCAGCAGCGTAGGGGTGGGGCTCGTTGACACCGGGGAGCTGTTTTTT.

The chain links TRBV10-3 to TRBJ2-7; TRBD1 aligns across 10 bases. The J segment lost 5 bases and the V segment lost 10 bases, leaving 2 bases of the junction unmatched. There are 11 residues in the CDR3. CDR1 ENHRY and CDR2 SYGVKD come from the germline V gene. Here the CDR3 reads CATDRGDEQYF. The CDR3 DNA follows: TGTGCCACGGACAGGGGGGACGAGCAGTACTTC.

This chain links TRBV6-5 with TRBJ2-1, with a possible D match to TRBD2 (5 bases). The germline V and J ends were trimmed by 5 bases and 9 bases, with 8 bases remaining between them. Germline V gives CDR1 MNHEY, CDR2 SVGAGI. The CDR3 totals 11 residues. The CDR3 DNA follows: TGTGCCAGCAGTACCCGGGGTGAGCAGTTCTTC. Translated, it gives CASSTRGEQFF.

The chain recombines TRBV9 with TRBJ2-7; D is undetermined. The germline V and J ends were trimmed by 4 bases and 5 bases, with 16 bases remaining between them. CDR1 is SGDLS and CDR2 is YYNGEE in the germline V gene. There are 14 residues in the CDR3. In DNA form, the CDR3 reads TGTGCCAGCAGCACTGACCTACGAGGTGACGAGCAGTACTTC. Translating it yields CASSTDLRGDEQYF.

The rearrangement links TRBV11-2 to TRBJ2-5; the match to TRBD1 covers 9 bases. Per the germline V gene, CDR1 is SGHAT and CDR2 is FQNNGV. CDR3 size: 12 residues. V shed 4 bases, J shed 13 bases, and the junction held 7 bases outside the gene matches. In DNA form, the CDR3 reads TGTGCCAGCAGCTGGGGGACAGGGCCCATGTACTTC. Its protein product is CASSWGTGPMYF.

The chain is built from TRBV11-2 and TRBJ2-5; 10 bases fit TRBD2. The J segment lost 9 bases and the V segment lost 2 bases, leaving 3 bases of the junction unmatched. CDR3 length: 13 amino acids. Looked up from germline, CDR1 is SGHAT and CDR2 is FQNNGV. CDR3: CASSLQRGGPQYF. The CDR3 coding sequence is TGTGCCAGCAGCTTACAGCGGGGGGGGCCCCAGTACTTC.

The V call is TRBV7-2, the J call TRBJ2-7, with unresolved D. This CDR3 is 13 amino acids long. The V end was cut by 4 bases, the J end by 5 bases, with 12 bases between. CDR1 is SGHTA, CDR2 FQGNSA, per germline. Written as DNA, the CDR3 is TGTGCCAGCAGCTGGAGCGTCCACGACGAGCAGTACTTC. Encoded protein: CASSWSVHDEQYF.

The chain uses TRBV27 and TRBJ2-3, with D possibly being TRBD1 (5 bases). The CDR3 has 15 residues. Germline V gene data show CDR1 as MNHEY and CDR2 as SMNVEV (reference sequence). V gave up 0 bases and J gave up 0 bases, with 7 bases separating them. The chain's CDR3 is CASSLSGQSTDTQYF. For the CDR3, the DNA is TGTGCCAGCAGTTTATCGGGGCAAAGCACAGATACGCAGTATTTT.

About this clone itself: This sample also contains other DNA sequences that code for the same CDR3. J is TRBJ2-7 and V is TRBV5-4, with a possible D match to TRBD1 (5 bases). CDR3 length: 14 amino acids. CDR1 is SGHNT, CDR2 YYREEE, per germline (reference sequence). V dropped 5 bases and J dropped 1 base, with 13 bases sitting between them. The CDR3 nucleotides are TGTGCCAGCAGGGCCTTGGGGCAATCCTACGAGCAGTACTTC. Translation gives CASRALGQSYEQYF.

The chain has TRBV5-4 and TRBJ1-6, with D unresolved. Trimming stripped 3 bases from V and 4 bases from J, with 11 bases between. CDR3 length equals 15 residues. Germline V lookup: CDR1 SGHNT, CDR2 YYREEE (reference sequence). Written as DNA, the CDR3 is TGTGCCAGCAGCTACGGACTGACTTATAATTCACCCCTCCACTTT. Encoded protein: CASSYGLTYNSPLHF.

This clone was detected only a few times. The V and J genes are TRBV28 and TRBJ1-6; D remains ambiguous. Per the germline V gene, CDR1 is MDHEN and CDR2 is SYDVKM. V lost 1 base to trimming and J lost 5 bases, with 6 bases between them. The CDR3 contains 14 residues. CDR3 in DNA: TGTGCCAGCAGTTTATACACAAATAATTCACCCCTCCACTTT. Translated, it gives CASSLYTNNSPLHF.

The rearrangement uses TRBV6-5 and TRBJ1-2; D is uncertain. The V end was cut by 5 bases, the J end by 4 bases, with 11 bases between. The germline V gene encodes CDR1 MNHEY and CDR2 SVGAGI. There are 13 residues in the CDR3. The CDR3: CASSPGWGYGYTF. The CDR3 nucleotides read TGTGCCAGCAGTCCGGGATGGGGCTATGGCTACACCTTC.

This clone was counted between two and nine times. The rearrangement joins TRBV19 to TRBJ2-5; D is perhaps TRBD1 (6 bases). V was trimmed by 1 base and J by 0 bases, leaving 9 bases between them. From germline, CDR1 is LNHDA and CDR2 SQIVND (reference sequence). The CDR3 runs 15 residues. The chain's CDR3 is CASSIVQGYQETQYF. CDR3 coding DNA: TGTGCCAGTAGTATAGTTCAGGGGTACCAAGAGACCCAGTACTTC.

This clone has more than one count but fewer than ten. The gene calls are TRBV20-1 and TRBJ2-1; D ambiguous. The CDR3 is 14 residues long. Germline CDR1 and CDR2: DFQATT and SNEGSKA (reference sequence). Deletions cut 3 bases from V and 7 bases from J, with 16 bases between. The CDR3, as DNA: TGCAGTGCTAGTGCTCCCGGTGATTGGAATGAGCAGTTCTTC. Protein: CSASAPGDWNEQFF.

This rearrangement joins TRBV7-2 to TRBJ2-3, with TRBD2 matching 9 bases. This CDR3 is 18 amino acids long. Germline assignment: CDR1 SGHTA and CDR2 FQGNSA. Losses at the gene ends were 5 bases for V and 1 base for J; bases not matched to a gene: 13. The DNA of the CDR3 is TGTGCCAGCAGCGCAAGCTTATGGACTAGCGCCGGCACAGATACGCAGTATTTT. Encoded protein: CASSASLWTSAGTDTQYF. Full variable domain (remainder filled in from reference TRBV7-2 and TRBJ2-3): GAGVSQSPSNKVTEKGKDVELRCDPISGHTALYWYRQSLGQGLEFLIYFQGNSAPDKSGLPSDRFSAERTGGSVSTLTIQRTQQEDSAVYLCASSASLWTSAGTDTQYFGPGTRLTVL.

The chain recombines TRBV7-2 with TRBJ2-6, with 9 bases that match TRBD1. V gave up 0 bases and J gave up 3 bases; unmatched junction bases: 3. Germline loops: CDR1 SGHTA, CDR2 FQGNSA. The CDR3 is 17 residues long. DNA of the CDR3: TGTGCCAGCAGCTTAGCCACAGGGGGCTATGGGGCCAACGTCCTGACTTTC. This encodes CASSLATGGYGANVLTF.

The chain uses TRBV27 and TRBJ1-2; perhaps TRBD1 as D (6 bases). Trimming left V 6 bases short and J 8 bases short, with 22 bases between. Germline CDR1 reads MNHEY; CDR2 reads SMNVEV (reference sequence). The CDR3 has 15 amino acids. The CDR3 DNA reads as TGTGCCAGCAGACAGGCTCTCGCAGGGGCGGTCGGCTACACCTTC. It yields the protein CASRQALAGAVGYTF.

This chain links TRBV5-1 with TRBJ1-4; D is undetermined. The germline V and J ends were trimmed by 2 bases and 6 bases, with 8 bases remaining between them. Germline V CDR1 and CDR2: SGHRS, YFSETQ. The CDR3 has 13 residues. The CDR3 protein is CASSFEGYEKLFF. CDR3 DNA: TGCGCCAGCAGCTTCGAGGGCTATGAAAAACTGTTTTTT.

The V gene is TRBV18, the J gene TRBJ1-2; 11 positions match TRBD1. Germline assignment: CDR1 KGHSH and CDR2 LQKENI. V was pared by 5 bases and J by 0 bases, with 11 bases of the junction left unmatched. CDR3 length equals 18 residues. Written as DNA, the CDR3 is TGTGCCAGCTCATCAATTCCGGGACAGGGGGGCTCTAACTATGGCTACACCTTC. This translates into CASSSIPGQGGSNYGYTF.